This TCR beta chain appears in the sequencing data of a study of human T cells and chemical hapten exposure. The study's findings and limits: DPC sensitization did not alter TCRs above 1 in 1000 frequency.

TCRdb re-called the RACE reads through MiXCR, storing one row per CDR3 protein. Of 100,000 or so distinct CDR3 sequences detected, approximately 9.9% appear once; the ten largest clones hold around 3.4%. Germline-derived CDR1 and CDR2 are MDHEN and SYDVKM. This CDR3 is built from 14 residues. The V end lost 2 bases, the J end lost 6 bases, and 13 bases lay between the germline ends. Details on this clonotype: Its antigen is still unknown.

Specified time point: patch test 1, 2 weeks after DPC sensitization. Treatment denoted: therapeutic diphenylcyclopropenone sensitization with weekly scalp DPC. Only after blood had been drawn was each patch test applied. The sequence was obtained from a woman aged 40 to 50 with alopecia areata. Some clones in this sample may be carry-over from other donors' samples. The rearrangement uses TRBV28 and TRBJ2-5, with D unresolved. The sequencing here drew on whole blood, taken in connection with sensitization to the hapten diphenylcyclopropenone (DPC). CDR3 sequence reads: CASSLGDLSQTQYF. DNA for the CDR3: TGTGCCAGCAGTTTAGGGGATCTGAGCCAGACCCAGTACTTC.